This T cell receptor beta chain is from a study of T cell responses to AZD1222 COVID-19 vaccine. General study findings and limits: Clonal diversity was possibly underestimated, and white British individuals and females predominated among donors. Sampling captured repertoires only after the peak T cell response. As reported, nearly half of all spike-specific TCRs target variant regions that are unmutated.

Remarks on this clone: Antigen specificity is unknown.

The data were produced by immunoSEQ multiplex PCR, yet TCRdb's version contains in-frame clones alone and is incomplete. The sample yields about 150,000 clones, approximately 90% seen once. The CDR3 sequence is 14 residues long. The germline V and J ends were trimmed by 1 base and 2 bases, with 8 bases remaining between them. Germline values: CDR1 LNHDA, CDR2 SQIVND (reference sequence). The sample was peripheral blood, taken on day 0 of AZD1222 vaccination. The rearrangement joins TRBV19 to TRBJ2-5; no firm D call. This sequence originates from an adult in good health. The CDR3 reads CASSIGSQQETQYF. The CDR3 DNA sequence: TGTGCCAGTAGTATAGGGAGCCAGCAAGAGACCCAGTACTTC.